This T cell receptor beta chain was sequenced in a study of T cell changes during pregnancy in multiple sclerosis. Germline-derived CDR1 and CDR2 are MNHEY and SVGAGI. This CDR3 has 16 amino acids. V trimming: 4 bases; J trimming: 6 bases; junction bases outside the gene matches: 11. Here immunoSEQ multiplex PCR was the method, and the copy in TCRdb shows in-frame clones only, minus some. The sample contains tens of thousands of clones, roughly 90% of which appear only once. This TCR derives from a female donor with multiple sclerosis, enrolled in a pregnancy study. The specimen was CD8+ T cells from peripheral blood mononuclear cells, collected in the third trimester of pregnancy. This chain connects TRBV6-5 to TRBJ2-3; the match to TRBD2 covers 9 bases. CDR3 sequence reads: CASSSPALAGDDTQYF. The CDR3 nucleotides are TGTGCCAGCAGTTCCCCGGCACTAGCGGGTGATGATACGCAGTATTTT.